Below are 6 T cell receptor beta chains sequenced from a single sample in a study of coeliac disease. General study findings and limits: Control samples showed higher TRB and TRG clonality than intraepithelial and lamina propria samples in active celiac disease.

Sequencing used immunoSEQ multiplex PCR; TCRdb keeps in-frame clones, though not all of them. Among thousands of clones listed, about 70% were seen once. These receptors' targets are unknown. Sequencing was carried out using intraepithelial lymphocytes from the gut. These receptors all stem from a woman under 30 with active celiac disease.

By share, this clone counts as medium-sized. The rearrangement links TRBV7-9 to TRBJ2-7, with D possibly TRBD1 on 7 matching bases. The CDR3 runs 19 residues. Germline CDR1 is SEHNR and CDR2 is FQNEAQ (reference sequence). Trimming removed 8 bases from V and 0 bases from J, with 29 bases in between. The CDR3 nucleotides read TGTGCCAGCGAGGTCGCCGGGCGAGCCCCGGGGGACAGCTCCTACGAGCAGTACTTC. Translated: CASEVAGRAPGDSSYEQYF.

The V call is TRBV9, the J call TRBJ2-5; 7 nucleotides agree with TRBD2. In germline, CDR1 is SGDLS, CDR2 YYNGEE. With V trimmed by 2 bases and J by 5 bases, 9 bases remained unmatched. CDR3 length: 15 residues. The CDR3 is CASSVLGAGVETQYF. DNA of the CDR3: TGTGCCAGCAGCGTGCTTGGGGCGGGGGTCGAGACCCAGTACTTC. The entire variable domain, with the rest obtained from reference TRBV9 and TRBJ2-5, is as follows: DSGVTQTPKHLITATGQRVTLRCSPRSGDLSVYWYQQSLDQGLQFLIQYYNGEERAKGNILERFSAQQFPDLHSELNLSSLELGDSALYFCASSVLGAGVETQYFGPGTRLLVL.

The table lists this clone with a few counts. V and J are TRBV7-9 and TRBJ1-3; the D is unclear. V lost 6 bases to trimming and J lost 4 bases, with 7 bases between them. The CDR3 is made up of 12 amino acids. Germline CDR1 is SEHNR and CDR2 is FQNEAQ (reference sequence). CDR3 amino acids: CASSPSGNTIYF. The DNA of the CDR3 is TGTGCCAGCAGTCCATCAGGAAACACCATATATTTT.

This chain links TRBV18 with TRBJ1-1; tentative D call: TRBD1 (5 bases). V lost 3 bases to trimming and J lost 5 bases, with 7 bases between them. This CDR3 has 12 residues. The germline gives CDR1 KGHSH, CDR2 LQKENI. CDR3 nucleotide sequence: TGTGCCAGCTCACCCCAGGGAACTGAAGCTTTCTTT. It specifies CASSPQGTEAFF.

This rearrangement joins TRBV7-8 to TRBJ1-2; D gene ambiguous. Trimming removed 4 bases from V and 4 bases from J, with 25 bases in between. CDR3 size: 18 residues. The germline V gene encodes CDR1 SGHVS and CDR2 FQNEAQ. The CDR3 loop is CASSSLVVGIGVGYGYTF. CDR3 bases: TGTGCCAGCAGCTCACTCGTTGTCGGGATCGGGGTCGGCTATGGCTACACCTTC. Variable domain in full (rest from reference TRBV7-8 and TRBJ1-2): GAGVSQSPRYKVAKRGQDVALRCDPISGHVSLFWYQQALGQGPEFLTYFQNEAQLDKSGLPSDRFFAERPEGSVSTLKIQRTQQEDSAVYLCASSSLVVGIGVGYGYTFGSGTRLTVV.

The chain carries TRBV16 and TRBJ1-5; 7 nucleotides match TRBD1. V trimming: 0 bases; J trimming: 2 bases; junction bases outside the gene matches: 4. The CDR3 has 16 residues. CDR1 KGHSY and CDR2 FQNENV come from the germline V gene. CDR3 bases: TGTGCCAGCAGCCAATCGAGGCAGGGGGGCAATCAGCCCCAGCATTTT. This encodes CASSQSRQGGNQPQHF.